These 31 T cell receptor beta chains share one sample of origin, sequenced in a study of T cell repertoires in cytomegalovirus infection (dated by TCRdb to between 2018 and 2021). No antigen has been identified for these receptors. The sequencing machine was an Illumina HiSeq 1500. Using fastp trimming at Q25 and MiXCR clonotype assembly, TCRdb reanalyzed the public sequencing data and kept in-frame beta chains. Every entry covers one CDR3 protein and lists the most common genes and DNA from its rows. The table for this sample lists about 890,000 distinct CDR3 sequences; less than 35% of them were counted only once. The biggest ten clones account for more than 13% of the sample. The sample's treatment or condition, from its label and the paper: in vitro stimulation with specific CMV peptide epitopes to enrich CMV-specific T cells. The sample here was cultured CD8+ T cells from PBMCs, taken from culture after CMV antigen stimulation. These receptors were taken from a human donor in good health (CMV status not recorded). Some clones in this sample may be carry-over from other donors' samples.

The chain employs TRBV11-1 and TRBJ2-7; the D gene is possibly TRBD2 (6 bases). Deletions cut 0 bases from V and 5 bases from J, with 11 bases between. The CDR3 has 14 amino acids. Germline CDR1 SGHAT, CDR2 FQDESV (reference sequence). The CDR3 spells CASSLARGTNEQYF. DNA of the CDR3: TGTGCCAGCAGCTTAGCGCGGGGAACCAACGAGCAGTACTTC. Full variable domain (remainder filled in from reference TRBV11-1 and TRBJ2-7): EAEVAQSPRYKITEKSQAVAFWCDPISGHATLYWYRQILGQGPELLVQFQDESVVDDSQLPKDRFSAERLKGVDSTLKIQPAELGDSAMYLCASSLARGTNEQYFGPGTRLTVT.

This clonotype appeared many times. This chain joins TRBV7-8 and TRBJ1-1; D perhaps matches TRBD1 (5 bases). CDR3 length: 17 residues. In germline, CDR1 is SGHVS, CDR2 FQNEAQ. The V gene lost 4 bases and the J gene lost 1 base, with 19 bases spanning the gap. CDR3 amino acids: CASSSKGFQGENTEAFF. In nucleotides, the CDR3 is TGTGCCAGCAGCTCCAAGGGATTCCAGGGTGAGAACACTGAAGCTTTCTTT.

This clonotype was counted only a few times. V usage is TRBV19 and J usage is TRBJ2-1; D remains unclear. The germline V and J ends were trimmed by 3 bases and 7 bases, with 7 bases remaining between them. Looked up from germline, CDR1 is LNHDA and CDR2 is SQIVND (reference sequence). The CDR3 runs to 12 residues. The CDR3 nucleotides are TGTGCCAGTAGTATCGAGCTGAATGAGCAGTTCTTC. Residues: CASSIELNEQFF.

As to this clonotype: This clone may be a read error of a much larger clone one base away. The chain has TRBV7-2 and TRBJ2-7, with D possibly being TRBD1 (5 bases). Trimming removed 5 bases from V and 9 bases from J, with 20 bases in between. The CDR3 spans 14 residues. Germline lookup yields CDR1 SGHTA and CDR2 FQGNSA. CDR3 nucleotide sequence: TGTACCAGCAGCCCCCGCTTAGCTTGGGGCGGGCAGTACTTC. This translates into CTSSPRLAWGGQYF.

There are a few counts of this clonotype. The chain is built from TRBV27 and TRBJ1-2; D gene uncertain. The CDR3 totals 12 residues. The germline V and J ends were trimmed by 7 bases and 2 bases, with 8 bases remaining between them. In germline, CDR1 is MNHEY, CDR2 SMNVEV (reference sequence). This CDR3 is CASIDKNYGYTF. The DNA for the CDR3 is TGTGCCAGCATCGACAAAAACTATGGCTACACCTTC.

The CDR3 protein is CASSQIQGANTEAFF. The CDR3 DNA reads TGTGCCAGCAGCCAAATACAGGGGGCGAACACTGAAGCTTTCTTT. The rearrangement joins TRBV13 to TRBJ1-1; 9 bases match TRBD1. This CDR3 spans 15 amino acids. V shed 5 bases, J shed 1 base, and the junction held 5 bases outside the gene matches. Germline V CDR1 and CDR2: PRHDT, FYEKMQ (reference sequence).

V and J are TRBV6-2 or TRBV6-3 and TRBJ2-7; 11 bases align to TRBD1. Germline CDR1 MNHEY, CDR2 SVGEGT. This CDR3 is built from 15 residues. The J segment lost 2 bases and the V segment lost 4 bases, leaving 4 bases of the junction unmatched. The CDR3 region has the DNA TGTGCCAGCAGTTTCGGGACAGGGGGTACCTACGAGCAGTACTTC. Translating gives CASSFGTGGTYEQYF.

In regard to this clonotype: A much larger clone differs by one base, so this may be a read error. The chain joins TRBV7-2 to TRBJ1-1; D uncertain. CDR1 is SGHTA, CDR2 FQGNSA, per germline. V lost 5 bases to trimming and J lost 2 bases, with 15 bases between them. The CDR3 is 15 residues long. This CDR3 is CASSMSPGENTEAFF. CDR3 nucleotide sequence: TGTGCCAGCAGCATGTCCCCTGGTGAAAACACTGAAGCTTTCTTT.

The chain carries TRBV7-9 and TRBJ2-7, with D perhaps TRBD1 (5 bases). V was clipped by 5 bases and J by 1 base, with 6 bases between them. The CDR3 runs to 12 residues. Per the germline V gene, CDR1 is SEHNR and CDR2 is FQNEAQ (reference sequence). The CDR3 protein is CASSQGSYEQYV. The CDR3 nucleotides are TGTGCCAGCAGCCAGGGTTCCTACGAGCAGTACGTC.

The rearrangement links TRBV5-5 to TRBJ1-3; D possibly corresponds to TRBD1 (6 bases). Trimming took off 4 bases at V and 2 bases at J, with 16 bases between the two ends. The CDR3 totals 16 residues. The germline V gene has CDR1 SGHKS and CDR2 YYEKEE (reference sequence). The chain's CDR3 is CASSVVRGLTGNTIYF. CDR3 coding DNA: TGTGCCAGCAGCGTTGTTCGGGGGCTAACTGGAAACACCATATATTTT.

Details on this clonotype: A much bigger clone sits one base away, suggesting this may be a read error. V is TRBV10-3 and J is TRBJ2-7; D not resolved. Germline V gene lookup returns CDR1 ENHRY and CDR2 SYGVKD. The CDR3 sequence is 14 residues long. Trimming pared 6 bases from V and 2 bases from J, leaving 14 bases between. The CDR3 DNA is TGTGCCATCAGCCCCGAGACAAGGGCCTACGAGCAGTACGTC. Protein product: CAISPETRAYEQYV.

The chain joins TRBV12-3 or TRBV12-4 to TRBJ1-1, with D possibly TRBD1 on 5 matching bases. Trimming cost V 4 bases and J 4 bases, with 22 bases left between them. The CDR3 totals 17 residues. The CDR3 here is CASSSRRRRRGTTEAFF. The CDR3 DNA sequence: TGTGCCAGCAGTTCCCGGAGGCGACGGAGGGGTACCACTGAAGCTTTCTTT.

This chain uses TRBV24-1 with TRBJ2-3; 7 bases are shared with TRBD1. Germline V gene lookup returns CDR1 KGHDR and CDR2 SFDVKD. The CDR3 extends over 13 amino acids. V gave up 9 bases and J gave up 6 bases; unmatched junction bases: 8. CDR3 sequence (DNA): TGTGCCACCCAGGGGGAGATTGTTGATACGCAGTATTTT. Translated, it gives CATQGEIVDTQYF.

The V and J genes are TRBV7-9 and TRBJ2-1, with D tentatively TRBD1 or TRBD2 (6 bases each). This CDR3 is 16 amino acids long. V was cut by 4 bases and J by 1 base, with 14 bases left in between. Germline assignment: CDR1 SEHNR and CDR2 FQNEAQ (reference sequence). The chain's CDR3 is CASSSRGGRSYNEQFF. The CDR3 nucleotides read TGTGCCAGCAGCTCGCGAGGGGGGAGGTCCTACAATGAGCAGTTCTTC.

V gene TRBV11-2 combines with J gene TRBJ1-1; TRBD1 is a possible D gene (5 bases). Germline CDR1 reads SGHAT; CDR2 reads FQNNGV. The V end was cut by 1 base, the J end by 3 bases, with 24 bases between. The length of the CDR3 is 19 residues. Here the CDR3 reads CASSLVSGTSRRVDTEAFF. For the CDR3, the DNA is TGTGCCAGCAGCTTAGTCTCCGGGACCTCGCGGAGGGTAGACACTGAAGCTTTCTTT.

CDR3 in DNA: TGTGCCAGCAGCCCCCTAGCGGGGGTTGGGGCCAACGTCCTGACTTTC. As protein: CASSPLAGVGANVLTF. The gene calls are TRBV7-9 and TRBJ2-6, with 10 bases identical to TRBD2. The ends lost 5 bases at V and 3 bases at J; junction bases unmatched: 4. CDR1 is SEHNR, CDR2 FQNEAQ, per germline (reference sequence). The CDR3 sequence is 16 residues long.

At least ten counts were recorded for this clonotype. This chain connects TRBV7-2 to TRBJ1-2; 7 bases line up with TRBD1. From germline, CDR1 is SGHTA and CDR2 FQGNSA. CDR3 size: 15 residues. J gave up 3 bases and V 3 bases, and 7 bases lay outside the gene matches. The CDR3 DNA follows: TGTGCCAGCAGCTTGGACAGACAGGGCCACTATGGCTACACCTTC. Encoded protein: CASSLDRQGHYGYTF.

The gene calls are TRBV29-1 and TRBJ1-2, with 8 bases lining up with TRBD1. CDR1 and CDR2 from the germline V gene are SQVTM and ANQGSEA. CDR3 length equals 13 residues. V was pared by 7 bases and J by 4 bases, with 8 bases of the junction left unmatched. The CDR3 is CSAGQGVPYGYTF. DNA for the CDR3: TGCAGCGCTGGACAGGGCGTCCCCTATGGCTACACCTTC.

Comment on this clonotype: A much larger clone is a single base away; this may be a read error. CDR3 coding DNA: TGTGCCAGCAGCTTAGGCAGGGGGTCGGTAGAGACCCAGTACTTC. Encoded protein: CASSLGRGSVETQYF. The chain carries TRBV7-2 and TRBJ2-5; 7 bases agree with TRBD1. Germline CDR1 and CDR2: SGHTA and FQGNSA. V gave up 1 base and J gave up 4 bases; unmatched junction bases: 6. The CDR3 is made up of 15 amino acids.

In DNA form, the CDR3 reads TGTGCCAGCAGTGATTCCCTCGACTCTGGAAACACCATATATTTT. Residues: CASSDSLDSGNTIYF. The chain recombines TRBV25-1 with TRBJ1-3; D is unclear. The CDR3 covers 15 residues. The germline V gene encodes CDR1 MGHDK and CDR2 SYGVNS. V shed 3 bases and J shed 0 bases, with 9 bases lying between them.

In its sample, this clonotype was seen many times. CDR3 residues: CASRPDGGREQYF. As DNA, the CDR3 is TGTGCCAGCAGGCCCGACGGGGGACGCGAGCAGTACTTC. The J gene is TRBJ2-7, the V gene TRBV7-6, with D possibly TRBD2 on 6 matching bases. The V end lost 6 bases, the J end lost 6 bases, and 15 bases lay between the germline ends. CDR3 length: 13 residues. CDR1 and CDR2 from the germline V gene are SGHVS and FNYEAQ.

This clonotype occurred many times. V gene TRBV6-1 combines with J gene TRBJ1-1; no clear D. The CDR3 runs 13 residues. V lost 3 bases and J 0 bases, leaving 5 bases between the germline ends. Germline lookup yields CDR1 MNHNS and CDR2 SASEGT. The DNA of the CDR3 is TGTGCCAGCAGTGATTCCGTGAACACTGAAGCTTTCTTT. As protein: CASSDSVNTEAFF.

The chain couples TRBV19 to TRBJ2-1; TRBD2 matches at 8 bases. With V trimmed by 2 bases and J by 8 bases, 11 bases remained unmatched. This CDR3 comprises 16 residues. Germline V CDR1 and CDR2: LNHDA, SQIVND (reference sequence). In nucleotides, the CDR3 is TGTGCCAGTAGTATATATTCGGGGGGGCCAAATCATGAGCAGTTCTTC. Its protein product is CASSIYSGGPNHEQFF.

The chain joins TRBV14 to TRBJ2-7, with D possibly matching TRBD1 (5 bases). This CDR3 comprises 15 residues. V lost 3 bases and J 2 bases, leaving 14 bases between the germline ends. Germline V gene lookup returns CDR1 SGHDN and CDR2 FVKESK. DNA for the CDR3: TGTGCCAGCAGCCATGGACAATCCTGGGCCTACGAGCAGTACTTC. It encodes CASSHGQSWAYEQYF. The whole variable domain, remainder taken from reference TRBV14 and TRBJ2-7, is EAGVTQFPSHSVIEKGQTVTLRCDPISGHDNLYWYRRVMGKEIKFLLHFVKESKQDESGMPNNRFLAERTGGTYSTLKVQPAELEDSGVYFCASSHGQSWAYEQYFGPGTRLTVT.

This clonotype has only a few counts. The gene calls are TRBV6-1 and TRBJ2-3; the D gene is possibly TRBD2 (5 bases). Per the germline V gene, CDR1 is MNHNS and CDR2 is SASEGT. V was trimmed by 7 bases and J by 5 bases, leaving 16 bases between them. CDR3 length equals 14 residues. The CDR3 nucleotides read TGTGCCAGCACTCCCCAACGGGGTCTAGATACGCAGTATTTT. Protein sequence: CASTPQRGLDTQYF.

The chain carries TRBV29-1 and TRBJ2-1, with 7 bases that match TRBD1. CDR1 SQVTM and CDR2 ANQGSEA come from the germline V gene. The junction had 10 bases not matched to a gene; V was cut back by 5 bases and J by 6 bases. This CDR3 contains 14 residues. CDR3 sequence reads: CSVFPGQIINEQFF. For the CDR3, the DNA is TGCAGCGTTTTCCCGGGACAGATTATCAATGAGCAGTTCTTC.

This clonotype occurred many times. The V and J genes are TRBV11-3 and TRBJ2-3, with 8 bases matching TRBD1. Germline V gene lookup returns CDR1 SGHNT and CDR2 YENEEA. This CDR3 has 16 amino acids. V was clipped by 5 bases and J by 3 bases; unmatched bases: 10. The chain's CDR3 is CASSRDSGGATDTQYF. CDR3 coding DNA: TGTGCCAGCAGCCGAGACTCAGGGGGCGCTACAGATACGCAGTATTTT.

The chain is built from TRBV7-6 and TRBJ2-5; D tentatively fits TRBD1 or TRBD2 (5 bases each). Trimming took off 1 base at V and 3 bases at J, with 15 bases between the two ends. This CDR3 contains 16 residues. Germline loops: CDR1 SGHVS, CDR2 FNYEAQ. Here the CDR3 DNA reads TGTGCCAGCAGCTTAGGTTGGACACTGGGGGAAGAGACCCAGTACTTC. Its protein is CASSLGWTLGEETQYF.

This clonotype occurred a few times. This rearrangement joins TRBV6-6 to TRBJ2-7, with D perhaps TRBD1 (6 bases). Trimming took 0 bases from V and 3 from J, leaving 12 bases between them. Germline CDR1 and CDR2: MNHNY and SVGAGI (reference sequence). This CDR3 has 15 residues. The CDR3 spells CASSYSNPTGYEQYF. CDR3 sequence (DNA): TGTGCCAGCAGTTACTCGAATCCGACAGGCTACGAGCAGTACTTC.

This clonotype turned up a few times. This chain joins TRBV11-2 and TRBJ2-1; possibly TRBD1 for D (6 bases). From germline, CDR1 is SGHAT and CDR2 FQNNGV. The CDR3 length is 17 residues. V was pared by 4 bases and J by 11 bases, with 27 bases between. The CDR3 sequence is CASSSKLVAGGGTKQFF. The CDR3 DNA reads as TGTGCCAGCAGCTCAAAACTAGTTGCAGGTGGGGGCACGAAGCAGTTCTTC.

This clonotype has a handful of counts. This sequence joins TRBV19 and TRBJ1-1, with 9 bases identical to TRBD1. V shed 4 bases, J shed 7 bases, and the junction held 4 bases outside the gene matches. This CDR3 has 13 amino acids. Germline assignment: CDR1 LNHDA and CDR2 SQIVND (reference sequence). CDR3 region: CASSRTGGLEAFF. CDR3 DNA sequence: TGTGCCAGTAGTAGAACAGGGGGCCTTGAAGCTTTCTTT.